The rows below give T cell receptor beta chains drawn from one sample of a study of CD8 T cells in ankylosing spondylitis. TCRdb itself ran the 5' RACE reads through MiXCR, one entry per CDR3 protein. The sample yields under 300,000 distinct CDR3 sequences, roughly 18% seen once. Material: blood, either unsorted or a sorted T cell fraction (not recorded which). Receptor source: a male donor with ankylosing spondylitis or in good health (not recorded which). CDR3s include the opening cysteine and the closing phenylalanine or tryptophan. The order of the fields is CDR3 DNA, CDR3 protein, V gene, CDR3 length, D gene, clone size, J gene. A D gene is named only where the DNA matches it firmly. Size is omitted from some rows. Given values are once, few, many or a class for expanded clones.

CDR3 DNA: TGTGCTAGCAGCGTCGGGACAGCCACGGAAGAGACCCAGTACTTC; CDR3 protein: CASSVGTATEETQYF; V gene: TRBV7-7; CDR3 length: 15; D gene: TRBD1; clone size: few; J gene: TRBJ2-5
CDR3 DNA: TGCAGCGTTTTGACCGGAAGATACTACGAGCAGTACTTC; CDR3 protein: CSVLTGRYYEQYF; V gene: TRBV29-1; CDR3 length: 13; D gene: .; clone size: .; J gene: TRBJ2-7
CDR3 DNA: TGCGCCAGCAGCCAAGCCCAGACCTGGACGGAAAGCTCCTACGAGCAGTACTTC; CDR3 protein: CASSQAQTWTESSYEQYF; V gene: TRBV4-1; CDR3 length: 18; D gene: .; clone size: .; J gene: TRBJ2-7
CDR3 DNA: TGTGCCAGCAGCGTAGGCGACAAGACCTACGAGCAGTACTTC; CDR3 protein: CASSVGDKTYEQYF; V gene: TRBV9; CDR3 length: 14; D gene: .; clone size: few; J gene: TRBJ2-7
CDR3 DNA: TGCAGCGTTGAAGGCGGGGGGTCGAACACCGGGGAGCTGTTTTTT; CDR3 protein: CSVEGGGSNTGELFF; V gene: TRBV29-1; CDR3 length: 15; D gene: TRBD2; clone size: .; J gene: TRBJ2-2
CDR3 DNA: TGTGCCAGCAGTTTATCCGGCCAGGGCTTGTGGGAGACCCAGTACTTC; CDR3 protein: CASSLSGQGLWETQYF; V gene: TRBV12-3/TRBV12-4; CDR3 length: 16; D gene: .; clone size: few; J gene: TRBJ2-5
CDR3 DNA: TGTGCCACCAGCAGAGAAGATCGAGTACTTAACTACGAGCAGTACTTC; CDR3 protein: CATSREDRVLNYEQYF; V gene: TRBV15; CDR3 length: 16; D gene: .; clone size: few; J gene: TRBJ2-7
CDR3 DNA: TGCGCCAGCAGTGGGGGGACTAGCGGGAGAGTCGCCAAAAACATTCAGTACTTC; CDR3 protein: CASSGGTSGRVAKNIQYF; V gene: TRBV10-2; CDR3 length: 18; D gene: TRBD2; clone size: few; J gene: TRBJ2-4
CDR3 DNA: TGTGCCAGCAGCTACCCTGACAGGGCTGCCACTGAAGCTTTCTTT; CDR3 protein: CASSYPDRAATEAFF; V gene: TRBV6-5; CDR3 length: 15; D gene: TRBD1; clone size: .; J gene: TRBJ1-1
CDR3 DNA: TGTGCCAGCAGCCAAGACCCCCTTCTAGCGGGTCGAAACATTCAGTACTTC; CDR3 protein: CASSQDPLLAGRNIQYF; V gene: TRBV4-2; CDR3 length: 17; D gene: TRBD2; clone size: .; J gene: TRBJ2-4
CDR3 DNA: TGTGCCAGCACCCCCTCGGGAGACCAGCCCCAGCATTTT; CDR3 protein: CASTPSGDQPQHF; V gene: TRBV12-3/TRBV12-4; CDR3 length: 13; D gene: .; clone size: few; J gene: TRBJ1-5
CDR3 DNA: TGTGCCAGCAGTTACTCAGATGCCATCTACGAGCAGTACTTC; CDR3 protein: CASSYSDAIYEQYF; V gene: TRBV6-5; CDR3 length: 14; D gene: .; clone size: many; J gene: TRBJ2-7
CDR3 DNA: TGTGCCAGCAGCCCGCATGTGGCGGGAGCGTCTGAAGATACGCAGTATTTT; CDR3 protein: CASSPHVAGASEDTQYF; V gene: TRBV11-2; CDR3 length: 17; D gene: TRBD2; clone size: few; J gene: TRBJ2-3
CDR3 DNA: TGCGCCAGCAGCCCCCTGGGGACTAGCGGGAGCTACGAGCAGTACTTC; CDR3 protein: CASSPLGTSGSYEQYF; V gene: TRBV4-1; CDR3 length: 16; D gene: TRBD2; clone size: many; J gene: TRBJ2-7
CDR3 DNA: TGCGCCAGCAGCCCCTGGGGTAGCGGGAGGCGAGTAGACAATGAGCAGTTCTTC; CDR3 protein: CASSPWGSGRRVDNEQFF; V gene: TRBV4-1; CDR3 length: 18; D gene: TRBD2; clone size: .; J gene: TRBJ2-1
CDR3 DNA: TGCGCCAGCAGCACCGTAGTGAACACTGAAGCTTTCTTT; CDR3 protein: CASSTVVNTEAFF; V gene: TRBV4-1; CDR3 length: 13; D gene: .; clone size: many; J gene: TRBJ1-1
CDR3 DNA: TGTGCTTTCACCCAGCGCGGGAACACCGGGGAGCTGTTTTTT; CDR3 protein: CAFTQRGNTGELFF; V gene: TRBV12-3/TRBV12-4; CDR3 length: 14; D gene: .; clone size: .; J gene: TRBJ2-2
CDR3 DNA: TGCGCCAGCAGCTCAACGCGGAGCTCCTACGAGCAGTACTTC; CDR3 protein: CASSSTRSSYEQYF; V gene: TRBV4-1; CDR3 length: 14; D gene: .; clone size: .; J gene: TRBJ2-7
CDR3 DNA: TGCAGTGCTAGAGATCCCATGGAGGGGGCGCGGGTAGATACGCAGTATTTT; CDR3 protein: CSARDPMEGARVDTQYF; V gene: TRBV20-1; CDR3 length: 17; D gene: .; clone size: few; J gene: TRBJ2-3
CDR3 DNA: TGTGCCATCAGTGAGTCTGGGTTTTCGGACTCTCCCACAGATACGCAGTATTTT; CDR3 protein: CAISESGFSDSPTDTQYF; V gene: TRBV10-3; CDR3 length: 18; D gene: .; clone size: few; J gene: TRBJ2-3
CDR3 DNA: TGTGCCAGCAGCTTCCCCGAGGGGAGGGAAGAGCAGTTCTTC; CDR3 protein: CASSFPEGREEQFF; V gene: TRBV7-9; CDR3 length: 14; D gene: TRBD2; clone size: .; J gene: TRBJ2-1
CDR3 DNA: TGCGCCAGCAAACTAGCGGGAGGTCATGAGCAGTTCTTC; CDR3 protein: CASKLAGGHEQFF; V gene: TRBV5-1; CDR3 length: 13; D gene: TRBD2; clone size: .; J gene: TRBJ2-1
CDR3 DNA: TGCGCCAGCAGCTTGACCGATTTCGGTTACAATGAGCAGTTCTTC; CDR3 protein: CASSLTDFGYNEQFF; V gene: TRBV5-1; CDR3 length: 15; D gene: .; clone size: .; J gene: TRBJ2-1
CDR3 DNA: TGTGCCACCAGTGATTTTAAGGGAACCGGGGAGCTGTTTTTT; CDR3 protein: CATSDFKGTGELFF; V gene: TRBV24-1; CDR3 length: 14; D gene: .; clone size: few; J gene: TRBJ2-2
CDR3 DNA: TGTGCCAGTAGTATCCTGGTGACTAGCGGGAAGAAGCAGTTCTTC; CDR3 protein: CASSILVTSGKKQFF; V gene: TRBV19; CDR3 length: 15; D gene: TRBD2; clone size: .; J gene: TRBJ2-1
CDR3 DNA: TGTGCCAGCAGCTTAGTTCCAGAATATAATGAAAAACTGTTTTTT; CDR3 protein: CASSLVPEYNEKLFF; V gene: TRBV11-2; CDR3 length: 15; D gene: .; clone size: .; J gene: TRBJ1-4
CDR3 DNA: TGTGCCAGCAGGTCGGGACTGGGGAACACTGAAGCTTTCTTT; CDR3 protein: CASRSGLGNTEAFF; V gene: TRBV6-1; CDR3 length: 14; D gene: .; clone size: .; J gene: TRBJ1-1
CDR3 DNA: TGCAGTGGGTTGTGGCGGGAGAATCCCTACGAGCAGTACTTC; CDR3 protein: CSGLWRENPYEQYF; V gene: TRBV20-1; CDR3 length: 14; D gene: TRBD2; clone size: few; J gene: TRBJ2-7
CDR3 DNA: TGTGCCAGCAGCTCAATTTTGTTAGGGGATTTCCATGAGCAGTTCTTC; CDR3 protein: CASSSILLGDFHEQFF; V gene: TRBV7-2; CDR3 length: 16; D gene: .; clone size: .; J gene: TRBJ2-1
CDR3 DNA: TGTGCCAGCAGTTTATCGAAGGGTGGGGTGTGGGGAGAGCAGTACTTC; CDR3 protein: CASSLSKGGVWGEQYF; V gene: TRBV27; CDR3 length: 16; D gene: .; clone size: .; J gene: TRBJ2-7
CDR3 DNA: TGTGCCAGCAGTTTAGAGCCGAATGAAAAACTGTTTTTT; CDR3 protein: CASSLEPNEKLFF; V gene: TRBV12-3/TRBV12-4; CDR3 length: 13; D gene: .; clone size: .; J gene: TRBJ1-4
CDR3 DNA: TGCAGCGTTGATTACGGGTCTGACACTGAAGCTTTCTTT; CDR3 protein: CSVDYGSDTEAFF; V gene: TRBV29-1; CDR3 length: 13; D gene: .; clone size: many; J gene: TRBJ1-1
CDR3 DNA: TGCGCCAGCAGCCTGACTAGCGGGAAAGGATACAATGAGCAGTTCTTC; CDR3 protein: CASSLTSGKGYNEQFF; V gene: TRBV5-1; CDR3 length: 16; D gene: TRBD2; clone size: few; J gene: TRBJ2-1
CDR3 DNA: TGTGCCAGCAGTTCCGAGACAAGTTCCTACGAGCAGTACTTC; CDR3 protein: CASSSETSSYEQYF; V gene: TRBV12-3/TRBV12-4; CDR3 length: 14; D gene: .; clone size: few; J gene: TRBJ2-7
CDR3 DNA: TGTGCCAGCAGTTTCCAGGGTTATAATTCACCCCTCCACTTT; CDR3 protein: CASSFQGYNSPLHF; V gene: TRBV12-3/TRBV12-4; CDR3 length: 14; D gene: .; clone size: .; J gene: TRBJ1-6
CDR3 DNA: TGTGCCACCGCAGACAGATACTCCTACAATGAGCAGTTCTTC; CDR3 protein: CATADRYSYNEQFF; V gene: TRBV24-1; CDR3 length: 14; D gene: .; clone size: few; J gene: TRBJ2-1
CDR3 DNA: TGTGCCAGCAGTTGGAACAGAGTGAACACTGAAGCTTTCTTT; CDR3 protein: CASSWNRVNTEAFF; V gene: TRBV6-5; CDR3 length: 14; D gene: .; clone size: .; J gene: TRBJ1-1
CDR3 DNA: TGTGCCAGCAGTCCCCTTCTTAGCAGCGCTTTGGAGCAGTACTTC; CDR3 protein: CASSPLLSSALEQYF; V gene: TRBV27; CDR3 length: 15; D gene: .; clone size: few; J gene: TRBJ2-7
CDR3 DNA: TGCGCCAGCAGCTTGTCAGGGGCCCCGATTGCTTTCTTT; CDR3 protein: CASSLSGAPIAFF; V gene: TRBV5-1; CDR3 length: 13; D gene: .; clone size: .; J gene: TRBJ1-1
CDR3 DNA: TGCAGCGTTGTCGCTGAGGATGCAGAGCAGTACTTC; CDR3 protein: CSVVAEDAEQYF; V gene: TRBV29-1; CDR3 length: 12; D gene: .; clone size: few; J gene: TRBJ2-7
CDR3 DNA: TGTGCCAGCAGTACTCCTCAGGAACCACAAGAGACCCAGTACTTC; CDR3 protein: CASSTPQEPQETQYF; V gene: TRBV13; CDR3 length: 15; D gene: .; clone size: .; J gene: TRBJ2-5
CDR3 DNA: TGCGCCAGCAGCTTGGCGGGAGAATATGGCTACACCTTC; CDR3 protein: CASSLAGEYGYTF; V gene: TRBV5-1; CDR3 length: 13; D gene: .; clone size: few; J gene: TRBJ1-2
CDR3 DNA: TGTGCCAGCAGTTTATCCTCTTTAAAGCCGGTAAACACCGGGGAGCTGTTTTTT; CDR3 protein: CASSLSSLKPVNTGELFF; V gene: TRBV27; CDR3 length: 18; D gene: .; clone size: .; J gene: TRBJ2-2
CDR3 DNA: TGCGCCAGTATTCGGGACGACAATGAGCAGTTCTTC; CDR3 protein: CASIRDDNEQFF; V gene: TRBV5-1; CDR3 length: 12; D gene: .; clone size: .; J gene: TRBJ2-1
CDR3 DNA: TGTGCCAGCAGCTTAGACAGGGGATGGAATGAGCAGTTCTTC; CDR3 protein: CASSLDRGWNEQFF; V gene: TRBV11-2; CDR3 length: 14; D gene: .; clone size: many; J gene: TRBJ2-1
CDR3 DNA: TGCGCCAGCAGCTTGGACAGATCAACCGGGGAGCTGTTTTTT; CDR3 protein: CASSLDRSTGELFF; V gene: TRBV5-1; CDR3 length: 14; D gene: .; clone size: .; J gene: TRBJ2-2